This T cell receptor beta chain was identified during a study of cytomegalovirus exposure and HLA in healthy donors. Study-wide background: Earlier work reported 100 million to 130 million unique TCR beta sequences from 150 million to 200 million T cells. Findings of the study overall: Other equally common chains were less clonally expanded than HLA-associated TCR beta chains, a later analysis showed. Fewer N-insertions than the roughly 670-donor mean were reportedly shown by an Asian-associated ancestry cluster in a later analysis. The study found most TCR sequences rare, yet found some public TCRs in many donors.

The CDR3 length is 14 residues. Germline CDR1 MNHEY, CDR2 SVGAGI. V lost 6 bases and J 2 bases, leaving 14 bases between the germline ends. Turning to this clone: Its antigen remains unknown.

Use of 60 Vbeta and 13 Jbeta primers characterized the PCR. TCRdb keeps only in-frame clones here, not all; method: immunoSEQ multiplex PCR. The sample lists roughly 160,000 clones, around 73% occurring once. What was sequenced was PBMCs. This receptor was taken from a woman younger than 30 in good health and CMV-seropositive. The chain employs TRBV6-5 and TRBJ2-7, with TRBD2 as a possible D gene (7 bases). The CDR3 nucleotides read TGTGCCAGCAGGGAATCCGGGGGGCCCTACGAGCAGTACTTC. Its protein is CASRESGGPYEQYF.